This T cell receptor (beta chain) was retrieved from a study of CD8 T cells in Susac syndrome. The wider study: Among the Susac syndrome patients sequenced, over 5 had active disease and roughly 8 were in remission.

The patients with Susac syndrome were individuals who fulfilled the recently defined diagnostic criteria for disease that was either definite or probable. Through negative isolation, CD4+ and CD8+ T cells were obtained, while TEMRA cells were enriched using FACS. The V segment lost 5 bases and the J segment 3 bases; nucleotides outside the gene matches: 5. Per the germline V gene, CDR1 is MNHEY and CDR2 is SVGAGI. This CDR3 has 14 residues. With random hexamers, about 0.45 to 1 ug RNA was reverse transcribed. The CDR3 of TCR beta was amplified by immunoSEQ multiplex PCR across 54 Vbeta and 13 Jbeta. One entry per CDR3 protein results from TCRdb running MiXCR on the immunoSEQ multiplex PCR reads. The profile shows under 200,000 distinct CDR3 sequences, about 91% of them singletons.

The chain has TRBV6-5 and TRBJ2-3; TRBD1 agrees at 7 bases. The source is a human donor with Susac syndrome. Sequencing was performed on CD4+ T cells from PBMCs. CDR3 DNA: TGTGCCAGCAGTAGACAGGGTTGGACAGATACGCAGTATTTT. This gives the protein CASSRQGWTDTQYF.